This T cell receptor (beta chain) was documented in a study of early T cells in non-severe SARS-CoV-2 infection. Study at large: Bulk RNA from unsorted whole blood was sequenced; chains were unpaired. The study's findings and limits: VDJdb matches were skewed toward anti-spike CD8 T cell responses.

This clonotype was counted many times. Its antigen remains unidentified. cDNA molecules, individually, were tagged with unique molecular identifiers. In TCRdb, the 5' RACE reads were re-called with MiXCR into one record per CDR3 protein. The data contain more than 25,000 distinct CDR3 sequences, 4.5% to 7% of them singletons. In germline, CDR1 is KGHDR, CDR2 SFDVKD. V lost 1 base, J lost 2 bases, and 1 base stayed unmatched. There are 15 residues in the CDR3. This clonotype originated in an adult who was a healthcare worker with PCR-confirmed SARS-CoV-2 infection or an uninfected control (not recorded which). The V call is TRBV24-1, the J call TRBJ2-1; 7 nucleotides align to TRBD2. The sample consisted of whole blood. CDR3 bases: TGTGCCACCAGTGATTTTCGGGGGGCCTACAATGAGCAGTTCTTC. Protein product: CATSDFRGAYNEQFF.